This T cell receptor (beta chain) appears in the sequencing data of a study of cytomegalovirus exposure and HLA in healthy donors (dated by TCRdb to between 2016 and 2019). General notes on the study: In an earlier analysis of roughly 590 of the donors, 250 to 350 Gb of sequence data and 120 million or so unique TCR beta sequences from roughly 200 million T cells were reported. Using immunosequencing, the study profiled T cell repertoires from 500 to 800 subjects and related those repertoires to cytomegalovirus serostatus. The study combined high-throughput TCR immunosequencing, statistical association of individual TCRs with disease status, and machine learning to predict cytomegalovirus infection status. Rather than drawing on any new phenotypic data, the later analysis identified candidate immune exposures from TCR beta sequences and the way those sequences occurred across donors. Because of strong linkage in the cohort, 4 to 6 DR-DQ haplotypes were treated as single units for association and clustering. The study was designed to test whether signatures of past pathogen exposure could be identified by cataloging public T cell receptors. To study patterns of TCR occurrence, a later analysis re-analyzed previously published TCR beta repertoires from 650 to 750 donors and added high-resolution HLA genotyping. Typing coverage differed by locus: A, B, C, DRB1 and DQB1 were typed in about 620-630 donors, DQA1 in approximately 520, DPA1 in around 610, and DPB1 in 472. All discovery cohort repertoires had been generated using a single sequencing platform. Approximately 310 gigabases of sequencing data and tens of millions of unique TCR sequences were included in an early release covering about 700 HLA-typed donors. HLA typing included class I and class II loci at four-digit resolution. A later genetic analysis took genome-wide SNP genotypes for about 55% of the 666 donors and used that subset as a discovery cohort. Among the 398 genotyped donors, around 81% belonged to the genetic ancestry cluster associated with self-reported Caucasian donors. To decide whether each TCR beta V gene segment behaved as functional or pseudogenic, an earlier analysis of some 540 of the donors relied on high-throughput TCR beta sequencing. Among roughly 400 genotyped donors of the cohort, an average of approximately 240,000 unique TCR beta nucleotide sequences was sequenced per donor, of which about 18% were non-productive. Alongside the repertoire data, information on donor age, sex, ethnicity and CMV serostatus was compiled. Besides the first cohort of under 700 subjects, a separate validation cohort made up of 120 different subjects was used.

The cohort was made up of approximately 700 healthy bone marrow donors. At the time of sampling, all cohort members were nominally healthy, though unrecorded immune exposures were likely present. The donor was CMV seronegative and was included in the group of approximately 350 seronegative cohort members. A peripheral blood sample was collected from each donor, and TCR beta sequencing was performed on peripheral blood mononuclear cells. Genomic DNA extraction from the blood cell samples was performed with the Qiagen DNeasy Blood Extraction Kit. Libraries were constructed by the immunoSEQ multiplex PCR assay. The multiplex PCR relied on a mix of 60 forward primers for TCR Vbeta segments and 13 reverse primers for TCR Jbeta segments. A multiplex PCR assay on genomic DNA amplified the CDR3 region of rearranged TCR beta genes. The Illumina HiSeq System was used to sequence the amplified TCR beta libraries as 87-base-pair reads. As for the authors' bioinformatics: A later analysis tallied around 82 million unique TCR beta chains across the 610 or so repertoires, and some 10 million of those chains were shared by two or more donors. To remove PCR and sequencing errors, raw reads were error-corrected and collapsed into unique sequences using a nearest-neighbor algorithm that merged closely related sequences. Alignment of CDR3 sequences to IMGT reference sequences was used to assign V, D and J gene segments. For a sequence to be retained, a match of at least six nucleotides to both a V gene segment and a J gene segment was required. Rearrangements were called productive when the CDR3 lacked stop codons and stayed in frame with V and J; all others were non-productive. CDR3 was defined according to IMGT convention as the region running from the second conserved V-encoded cysteine to the conserved J-encoded phenylalanine. In an earlier analysis of just under 600 of the donors, sequences lacking an unambiguous match to a single V gene segment were excluded. An earlier analysis of fewer than 750 of the donors called V segments functional above 56.7% productive rearrangements and segregating when the between-donor standard deviation exceeded 5%. A statistical classification framework was built to diagnose cytomegalovirus status from the catalog of TCR beta chain sequences. In a later analysis, V and J genes were assigned by comparing TCR nucleotide sequences against IMGT/GENE-DB human TR gene sequences. In a later analysis, CDR3 sequences and most-parsimonious VDJ recombination scenarios were assigned using the TCRdist pipeline. In a later analysis, each TCR beta chain was defined by its CDR3 amino acid sequence together with its V-gene family, and reads lacking a unique V-gene family were excluded. In a later analysis, approximately 640 highly shared, low-generation-probability nucleotide sequences were removed to address suspected cross-contamination and a sequencing artifact. A later analysis calculated a clonal expansion index for each public chain from normalized within-repertoire ranks of inferred template counts. In a later analysis, generation probabilities were computed using a VDJ recombination model fitted to out-of-frame rearrangements, and the results were checked against IGoR. A later analysis scored TCR-TCR, TCR-HLA and TCR-CMV co-occurrence with hypergeometric tests, applying a repertoire-size bias correction to TCR pairs. To estimate false discovery rates, a later analysis permuted the HLA or CMV assignments 20 times. In a later analysis, co-occurring TCRs were grouped with DBSCAN, and TCRdist sequence similarity was added when clustering was performed within HLA-allele-positive subsets. Repertoires with fewer than 30,000 or more than 120,000 public chains, plus five repertoires with anomalous nucleotide sharing, were excluded from co-occurrence clustering. TCRdb's version of the immuneACCESS table is confined to in-frame rearrangements and falls short of the full clone set. An unresolved V gene accounts for under half of the shortfall where checked; the remainder is of unknown origin. That table supplies the V and J calls and clone size; D and trimming were determined from the DNA. The sample contains around 110,000 clones, 70% to 80% of them found a single time. The ten largest clonotypes hold roughly 1.6% of the sample.

Overall study results and their limits: A further reported finding was that TCR beta sequences accurately predicted the HLA-A and HLA-B alleles for most subjects in the first cohort. In a later analysis, the rate of TCR association differed among HLA loci, with DRB1 alleles having the most associated TCRs and HLA-C alleles having the fewest. This cohort had only TCR beta chains sequenced, and the lack of alpha or paired-chain data limited which features could be detected. The classifier was reported to diagnose cytomegalovirus status with high specificity and sensitivity in both the original and validation cohorts. While some public TCRs were present in many individuals, most TCR sequences turned up only very rarely across donors. The presence/absence analyses assumed that sequencing depth was roughly uniform across donors, and that assumption may not be true. In a later analysis, HLA-associated TCR beta chains showed more clonal expansion and lower generation probabilities than non-associated chains that were equally common. A later analysis reported that several top co-occurrence clusters appeared linked to parvovirus B19, influenza, CMV and Epstein-Barr virus. At a false discovery rate of 0.05, a later analysis linked roughly 17,000 TCR beta sequences to specific HLA alleles. An earlier analysis of 450 to 750 of the donors showed that most TCR beta V segments appeared in productive rearrangements either about 87% or about 30% of the time, which broadly matched IMGT annotations. Linkage disequilibrium might explain the correlated functional status among segregating V segments, but an unknown experimental factor could not be excluded. Because HLA typing was missing for some donors at each locus, association tests included only the typed subset. The study listed 164 TCR beta chains as associated with cytomegalovirus. According to the authors, the approach could potentially be generalized to other disease states and immunological phenotypes. Because counts were too low, roughly 17 rarely observed V segments, including chromosome 9 orphons, were left out of the earlier analysis of 500 to 750 of the donors. Some IMGT-functional V segments, including TRBV6-2 and TRBV6-3, could not be distinguished by the 87-base-pair reads and were therefore excluded. Compared with the approximately 720-donor mean, donors in an Asian-associated ancestry cluster had fewer N-insertions in productive TCRs, according to a later genetic analysis. According to a later analysis, most CMV-associated TCR beta chains appeared to be HLA-restricted, and the HLA associations seemed to be driven largely by CMV exposure. A cluster of highly shared sequence variants was judged likely to be a technical artifact of the sequencing pipeline. In vitro tests confirmed that a few of the cytomegalovirus-associated TCR beta chains recognize cytomegalovirus antigens. When HLA alleles, especially DR and DQ, strongly co-occurred, TCR associations were difficult to assign to individual alleles. The only immune exposure information available for the cohort was CMV serostatus. An association between a missense DCLRE1C variant and V-gene and J-gene trimming of TCR beta chains was found in a later genetic analysis and replicated in an independent cohort.

About this clone: This clone's antigen is unknown. Base quality data are lacking; no much larger clone is found one base away.

V loses 3 bases of germline sequence and J loses 5 bases, and the interval between the two ends is 16 bases. The CDR3 measures 15 amino acids from cysteine to phenylalanine. Of the read, only the CDR3 DNA is kept; its 45 bases are in frame from base 1. CDR1 and CDR2 are read off the germline V gene as MNHNS and SASEGT. Rearrangement joined TRBV6-1 to TRBJ1-1; TRBD1 might be the D gene, on 5 matching bases. The source material was PBMCs. This TCR derives from a woman younger than 35 in good health and CMV-seronegative. This receptor has the CDR3 CASSDQGRFETEAFF. The DNA sequence follows: TGTGCCAGCAGTGACCAGGGCCGATTTGAGACTGAAGCTTTCTTT.